Shown below are 15 T cell receptor beta chains from a single sample sequenced in a study. TCRdb re-analysed the RT-PCR reads in MiXCR, keeping a single row per CDR3 protein. The top ten clones hold roughly 3.9% of a sample with more than 600,000 distinct CDR3 sequences, approximately 14% of them seen once. The sample consisted of memory CD4+ T cells from blood. These receptors came from a female donor in good health, serving as a healthy control.

Concerning this clonotype: The junction and the germline gene differ at one end; a read error may be behind it. CDR3 residues: CASSFWQGLGETQHF. The CDR3, as DNA: TGTGCCAGCAGTTTTTGGCAGGGTCTCGGGGAGACCCAGCACTTC. V usage is TRBV12-3 or TRBV12-4 and J usage is TRBJ2-5; D may match TRBD1 or TRBD2 (5 bases each). The CDR3 runs 15 residues.

This clonotype was counted many times. In DNA, the CDR3 is TGTGCCAGCAGCCAACGGATCGGGACAGAGAATAATTCACCCCTCCACTTT. This codes for CASSQRIGTENNSPLHF. This chain joins TRBV14 and TRBJ1-6; 7 bases match TRBD1. The ends lost 2 bases at V and 5 bases at J; junction bases unmatched: 9. CDR1 and CDR2 (germline): SGHDN, FVKESK. The CDR3 consists of 17 residues.

V and J are TRBV12-3 or TRBV12-4 and TRBJ1-1; no definite D call. The CDR3 loop spans 11 amino acids. V shed 1 base and J shed 9 bases, with 6 bases lying between them. The CDR3 bases are TGTGCCAGCAGTTTAGACCTGCAAGCTTTCTTT. Protein product: CASSLDLQAFF.

This clonotype was seen more than once but under ten times. The chain links TRBV12-3 or TRBV12-4 to TRBJ1-5, with D uncertain. Trimming took off 6 bases at V and 0 bases at J, with 9 bases between the two ends. The CDR3 runs 14 residues. CDR3 bases: TGTGCCAGCAGGGGCCCTTATAGCAATCAGCCCCAGCATTTT. It yields the protein CASRGPYSNQPQHF.

The chain uses TRBV20-1 and TRBJ2-4, with D possibly matching TRBD1 (5 bases). The CDR3 consists of 15 residues. Trimming stripped 1 base from V and 6 bases from J, with 16 bases between. Germline V CDR1 and CDR2: DFQATT, SNEGSKA (reference sequence). The CDR3 DNA reads as TGCAGTGCTAGAGTCGCAGGGTCGTCCGGAAACATTCAGTACTTC. It is translated as CSARVAGSSGNIQYF.

This clonotype turned up a few times. This sequence joins TRBV30 and TRBJ2-7; D remains ambiguous. Per the germline V gene, CDR1 is GTSNPN and CDR2 is SVGIG (reference sequence). The CDR3 spans 13 residues. V shed 0 bases and J shed 3 bases, with 9 bases lying between them. CDR3 bases: TGTGCCTGGAGTGTACCACCGATCTACGAGCAGTACTTC. It specifies CAWSVPPIYEQYF.

V and J are TRBV20-1 and TRBJ2-5; D remains ambiguous. The CDR3 consists of 15 residues. V gave up 6 bases and J gave up 4 bases, with 21 bases separating them. Germline values: CDR1 DFQATT, CDR2 SNEGSKA (reference sequence). CDR3 bases: TGCAGTGCCAGGCCGGCCGGACCGAAGGGAGAGACCCAGTACTTC. Translating it yields CSARPAGPKGETQYF.

This chain's CDR3 is CASSYSGPPKDEQYF. The CDR3 coding sequence is TGTGCCAGCAGTTACTCCGGACCCCCGAAGGACGAGCAGTACTTC. The gene calls are TRBV6-5 and TRBJ2-7; D ambiguous. V lost 0 bases and J lost 5, with 14 bases in between. From germline, CDR1 is MNHEY and CDR2 SVGAGI. The CDR3 runs 15 residues.

This clonotype was counted a single time. Here the CDR3 DNA reads TGTGCCAGCAGCTCGGGACTAGCGGAGAGCTCCTACAATGAGCAGTTCTTC. Its translation is CASSSGLAESSYNEQFF. The V and J genes are TRBV11-2 and TRBJ2-1; 11 bases line up with TRBD2. The CDR3 sequence is 17 residues long. With V trimmed by 4 bases and J by 0 bases, 5 bases remained unmatched. CDR1 is SGHAT and CDR2 is FQNNGV in the germline V gene. The whole variable domain, remainder taken from reference TRBV11-2 and TRBJ2-1, is EAGVAQSPRYKIIEKRQSVAFWCNPISGHATLYWYQQILGQGPKLLIQFQNNGVVDDSQLPKDRFSAERLKGVDSTLKIQPAKLEDSAVYLCASSSGLAESSYNEQFFGPGTRLTVL.

The chain carries TRBV5-1 and TRBJ2-5; D uncertain. The CDR3 runs to 13 residues. Trimming took off 1 base at V and 5 bases at J, with 9 bases between the two ends. Germline assignment: CDR1 SGHRS and CDR2 YFSETQ. CDR3 region: CASSLQFRETQYF. The CDR3, as DNA: TGCGCCAGCAGCTTGCAGTTTCGGGAGACCCAGTACTTC.

V gene TRBV19 combines with J gene TRBJ2-7; D is ambiguous. The CDR3 has 15 residues. Germline V gene data show CDR1 as LNHDA and CDR2 as SQIVND (reference sequence). Trimming shortened V by 4 bases and J by 1 base, and 14 bases separated the two germline ends. CDR3: CASSTTTVRSYEQYF. CDR3 nucleotides: TGTGCCAGTAGTACCACGACTGTGAGATCCTACGAGCAGTACTTC.

The chain has TRBV5-8 and TRBJ2-1; 9 positions agree with TRBD2. The germline gives CDR1 SGHTS, CDR2 YDEGEE. This CDR3 spans 16 amino acids. J lost 10 bases, V lost 4 bases, and 15 bases had no gene match. CDR3 residues: CASSRGSSGILREQFF. The CDR3, as DNA: TGTGCCAGCAGCCGAGGGTCTAGCGGGATCCTTAGGGAGCAGTTCTTC.

The sample holds many counts of this clonotype. The chain is built from TRBV5-6 and TRBJ2-2; D unresolved. Between the trimmed V and J ends, which lost 1 base and 2 bases, there was a span of 6 bases. Germline CDR1 reads SGHDT; CDR2 reads YYEEEE. This CDR3 has 14 residues. This chain's CDR3 is CASSLYGNTGELFF. The CDR3 DNA is TGTGCCAGCAGCTTGTACGGAAACACCGGGGAGCTGTTTTTT. Full variable domain (missing parts from reference TRBV5-6 and TRBJ2-2): DAGVTQSPTHLIKTRGQQVTLRCSPKSGHDTVSWYQQALGQGPQFIFQYYEEEERQRGNFPDRFSGHQFPNYSSELNVNALLLGDSALYLCASSLYGNTGELFFGEGSRLTVL.

This sequence joins TRBV7-9 and TRBJ2-3; 11 bases match TRBD2. Germline-derived CDR1 and CDR2 are SEHNR and FQNEAQ (reference sequence). CDR3 length equals 17 residues. Germline trimming cut 2 bases from V and 3 bases from J; bases unmatched to any gene: 7. As DNA, the CDR3 is TGTGCCAGCAGCTTATCGGTAGCGGGAGGGCCAACAGATACGCAGTATTTT. Translating it yields CASSLSVAGGPTDTQYF.

V and J are TRBV5-6 and TRBJ2-7; D is uncertain. V was shortened by 4 bases and J by 7 bases, with 9 bases between the two germline ends. The CDR3 has 11 residues. The germline V gene encodes CDR1 SGHDT and CDR2 YYEEEE. CDR3: CASSAQAEQYF. The CDR3 nucleotides are TGTGCCAGCAGCGCCCAGGCTGAGCAGTACTTC.